This TCR beta chain was captured in a study of human T cells and chemical hapten exposure. Specified time point: patch test 3, about 24 weeks after DPC sensitization. The treatment denotes: therapeutic diphenylcyclopropenone sensitization with weekly scalp DPC. Deletions cut 6 bases from V and 4 bases from J, with 16 bases between. Germline V gene data show CDR1 as MNHEY and CDR2 as SVGAGI. The CDR3 covers 15 residues. TCRdb re-analysed the RACE reads in MiXCR, keeping a single row per CDR3 protein. The repertoire holds 95,000 to 150,000 distinct CDR3 sequences, with around 10% as singletons. This sample comprised whole blood, obtained in connection with sensitization to the hapten diphenylcyclopropenone (DPC). The source is a woman in her forties or fifties with alopecia areata. Some clones in this sample may be carry-over from other donors' samples. The V call is TRBV6-5, the J call TRBJ1-5; TRBD1 might be the D (6 bases). CDR3 bases: TGTGCCAGCAGGCCGCAGGGGAACAGTAATCAGCCCCAGCATTTT. Translated, it gives CASRPQGNSNQPQHF.